The entry below describes one T cell receptor (beta chain). The antigen remains undetermined. This sample was taken from a study of OX40 agonist ivuxolimab in advanced cancers. Study as a whole: Among those treated, three patients had partial responses, one with hepatocellular carcinoma and two with cutaneous melanoma.

The CDR3 is 15 amino acids. Germline V lookup: CDR1 MDHEN, CDR2 SYDVKM. Trimming took off 4 bases at V and 3 bases at J, with 16 bases between the two ends. Systemic immunosuppression or autoimmune disease history was grounds to exclude patients. Here immunoSEQ multiplex PCR was the method, and the copy in TCRdb shows in-frame clones only, minus some. Altogether tens of thousands of clones are present, roughly nine tenths being singletons, with the ten largest covering more than 5.5%. General study findings and limits: Individuals who were partial responders at 0.1-3.0 mg/kg had clonal expansion that ranked among the lowest.

The TCR was taken from an adult with an advanced solid tumor such as melanoma, head and neck, liver or kidney cancer. Source: CD4+ or CD8+ T cells sorted from blood, taken in a trial of the OX40 agonist ivuxolimab. The chain links TRBV28 to TRBJ2-7; D remains ambiguous. Here the CDR3 reads CASSSPPPRNYEQYF. The DNA for the CDR3 is TGTGCCAGCAGTTCCCCTCCCCCCCGAAACTACGAGCAGTACTTC.